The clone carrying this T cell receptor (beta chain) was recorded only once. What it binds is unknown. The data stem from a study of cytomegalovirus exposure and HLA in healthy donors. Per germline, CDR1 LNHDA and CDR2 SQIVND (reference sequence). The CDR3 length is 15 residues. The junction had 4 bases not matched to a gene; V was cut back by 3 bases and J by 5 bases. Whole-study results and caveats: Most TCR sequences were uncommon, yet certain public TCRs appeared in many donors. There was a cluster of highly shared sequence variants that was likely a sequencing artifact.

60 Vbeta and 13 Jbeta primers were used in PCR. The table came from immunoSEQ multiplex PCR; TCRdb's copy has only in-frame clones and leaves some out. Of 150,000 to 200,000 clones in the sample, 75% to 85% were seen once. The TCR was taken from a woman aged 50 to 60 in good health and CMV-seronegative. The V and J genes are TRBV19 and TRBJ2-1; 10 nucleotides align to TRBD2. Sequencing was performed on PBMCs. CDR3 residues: CASSITSGADNEQFF. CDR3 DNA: TGTGCCAGTAGTATTACTAGCGGGGCAGACAATGAGCAGTTCTTC.